The entry that follows covers one TCR beta chain sequence. Germline CDR1 is MNHNY and CDR2 is SVGAGI (reference sequence). CDR3 length equals 14 residues. Trimming took 6 bases from V and 3 from J; bases not matched to a gene: 7. This sample was taken from a study of blood T cell repertoires in COVID-19. The protocol was immunoSEQ multiplex PCR, while the TCRdb copy is restricted to in-frame clones and leaves out a portion. The sample lists tens of thousands of clones, around 80% occurring once. The sequencing sample was made of peripheral blood. V and J are TRBV6-6 and TRBJ1-1, with 7 bases matching TRBD1. This TCR came from a human donor in a cohort sampled during active COVID-19. The CDR3 DNA follows: TGTGCCAGCAGAGGCGACAGGGAGTACACTGAAGCTTTCTTT. Translation: CASRGDREYTEAFF.